This note documents a single TCR beta chain sequence. Its antigen specificity is not known. Base-call qualities are not available, and no considerably larger clone is one nucleotide away. This specimen belongs to a study of technical replicates of blood from a few donors (dated by TCRdb to about 2017). Inclusive of the bounding cysteine and phenylalanine, the CDR3 is 14 residues long. Only CDR3 DNA remains: 42 bases, in frame from the first base. For CDR1 and CDR2, the germline V gene lists KGHSH and LQKENI. Relative to germline, V is missing 4 bases and J is missing 7 bases, with 6 bases of the junction outside any gene match. Libraries were built with the immunoSEQ multiplex PCR assay. TCRdb obtained this table from immuneACCESS and retained in-frame rearrangements with V and J assigned. These tables miss some clones; where compared with another copy, unresolved V genes account for less than half of the shortfall, and the remainder is unexplained. The sample table records 65,000 to 90,000 clones; 85% to 95% of these occur just once. The ten largest clones take up approximately 0.27% of the sample.

The source is a human donor in good health. This sequence uses TRBV18 and TRBJ1-1; a stretch of 10 junction bases matches TRBD1. Sequenced material: T cells isolated from PBMCs. The bases are TGTGCCAGCTCACTACCGGGACAGGGGTTTGAAGCTTTCTTT. Its translation reads: CASSLPGQGFEAFF.